This T cell receptor beta chain was sequenced during a study of control samples from healthy donors and cancer patients. The repertoire was sequenced with immunoSEQ multiplex PCR; TCRdb's copy has only in-frame clones and lacks some. This sample yields 20,000 to 25,000 clones, of which about 85% are seen a single time; around 23% belongs to the top ten. This clone was found once. The CDR3 consists of 14 residues. The V gene's germline CDR1 is WSHSY and CDR2 SAAADI. The germline V and J ends were trimmed by 7 bases and 6 bases, with 15 bases remaining between them. This clonotype was sampled from a man in his fifties or sixties with colorectal cancer. The V and J genes are TRBV10-2 and TRBJ1-4, with D maybe TRBD1 (5 bases). The sequencing sample was made of PBMCs. The CDR3, as DNA: TGCGCCAGCAATGATAATGGAGGGGATGAAAAACTGTTTTTT. The encoded protein is CASNDNGGDEKLFF.